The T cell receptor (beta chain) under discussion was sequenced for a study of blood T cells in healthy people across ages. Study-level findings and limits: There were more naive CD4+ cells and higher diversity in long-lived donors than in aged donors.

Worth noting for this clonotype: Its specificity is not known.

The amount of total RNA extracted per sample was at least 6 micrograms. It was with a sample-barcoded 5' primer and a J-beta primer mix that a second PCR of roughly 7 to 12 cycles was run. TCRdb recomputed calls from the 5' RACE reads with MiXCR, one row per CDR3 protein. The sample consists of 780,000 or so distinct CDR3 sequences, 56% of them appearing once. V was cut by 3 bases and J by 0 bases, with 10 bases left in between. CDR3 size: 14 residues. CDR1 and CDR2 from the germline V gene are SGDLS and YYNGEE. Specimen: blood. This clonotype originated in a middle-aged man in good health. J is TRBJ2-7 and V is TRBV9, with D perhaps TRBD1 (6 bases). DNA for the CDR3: TGTGCCAGCAGCGGGGGGACAAGCTCCTACGAGCAGTACTTC. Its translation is CASSGGTSSYEQYF.